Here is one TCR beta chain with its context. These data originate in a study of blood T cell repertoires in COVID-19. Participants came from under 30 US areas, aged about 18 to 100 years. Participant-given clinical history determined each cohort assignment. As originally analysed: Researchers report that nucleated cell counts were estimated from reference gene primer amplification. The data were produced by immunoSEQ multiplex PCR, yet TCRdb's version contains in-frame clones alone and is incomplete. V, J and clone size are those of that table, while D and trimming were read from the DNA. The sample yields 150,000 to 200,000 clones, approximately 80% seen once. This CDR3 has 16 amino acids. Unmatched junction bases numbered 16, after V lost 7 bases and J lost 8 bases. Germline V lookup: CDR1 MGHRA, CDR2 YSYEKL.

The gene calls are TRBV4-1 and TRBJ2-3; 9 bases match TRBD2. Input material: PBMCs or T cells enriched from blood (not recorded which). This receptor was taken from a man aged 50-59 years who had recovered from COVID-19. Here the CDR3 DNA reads TGCGCCAGCAACGAGGGGGAGTTAGCGGGAGTCGGTACGCAGTATTTT. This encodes CASNEGELAGVGTQYF.